This T cell receptor (beta chain) was documented in a study of cytomegalovirus exposure and HLA in healthy donors (dated by TCRdb to 2015 to 2018). Regarding the complete study: In an earlier analysis of some 610 of the donors, about 260 Gb of sequence data and 120 million or so unique TCR beta sequences from about 190 million T cells were reported. The study aimed to test whether cataloging public T cell receptors could reveal signatures of past pathogen exposure. Typing coverage varied by locus: about 620-640 donors for A, B, C, DRB1 and DQB1; around 560 for DQA1; around 610 for DPA1; 450 to 480 for DPB1. Because of strong linkage in the cohort, 4 to 6 DR-DQ haplotypes were treated as single units for association and clustering. To predict cytomegalovirus infection status, the study combined high-throughput TCR immunosequencing, statistical association of individual TCRs with disease status, and machine learning. Around 320 gigabases of sequencing data and tens of millions of unique TCR sequences were included in an early release covering around 600 HLA-typed donors. To decide whether each TCR beta V gene segment behaved as functional or pseudogenic, an earlier analysis of some 540 of the donors relied on high-throughput TCR beta sequencing. Donor age, sex, ethnicity and CMV serostatus were compiled together with the repertoire data. A later analysis re-examined previously published TCR beta repertoires from just over 650 donors and added high-resolution HLA genotyping to investigate patterns of TCR occurrence. All discovery cohort repertoires had been generated using a single sequencing platform. Among the roughly 400 genotyped donors, around 81% belonged to the genetic ancestry cluster associated with self-reported Caucasian donors. A later genetic analysis used genome-wide SNP genotypes for about 60% of the roughly 670 donors, treating that subset as a discovery cohort. Across 398 genotyped donors of the cohort, an average of about 250,000 unique TCR beta nucleotide sequences per donor were sequenced, and roughly 17% of those sequences were non-productive. Along with the roughly 700-subject first cohort, a separate validation cohort of some 130 different subjects was used. Rather than drawing on any new phenotypic data, the later analysis identified candidate immune exposures from TCR beta sequences and the way those sequences occurred across donors. The T cell repertoires of 666 subjects were profiled by immunosequencing and related to cytomegalovirus serostatus. Class I and class II HLA loci were covered by the typing at four-digit resolution. The paper's findings and limits, for the study overall: In a later analysis, 15,000 to 20,000 TCR beta sequences were associated with specific HLA alleles at a false discovery rate of 0.05. Across donors, most TCR sequences were observed very rarely, whereas some public TCRs were present in many individuals. It was suggested by the authors that the approach could potentially be generalized to other disease states and immunological phenotypes. In an earlier analysis of several hundred of the donors, most TCR beta V segments were observed in productive rearrangements about 90% or about 30% of the time, broadly matching IMGT annotations. The presence/absence analyses assumed that sequencing depth was roughly uniform across donors, and that assumption may not be true. A cluster of highly shared sequence variants was judged likely to represent a technical artifact of the sequencing pipeline. A later analysis reported that several top co-occurrence clusters appeared linked to parvovirus B19, influenza, CMV and Epstein-Barr virus. A further reported finding was that TCR beta sequences accurately predicted the HLA-A and HLA-B alleles for most subjects in the first cohort. A later analysis found that most CMV-associated TCR beta chains appeared HLA-restricted, with HLA associations seemingly driven largely by CMV exposure. An association between a missense DCLRE1C variant and V-gene and J-gene trimming of TCR beta chains was found in a later genetic analysis and replicated in an independent cohort. In a later analysis, HLA-associated TCR beta chains were found to be more clonally expanded and to have lower generation probabilities than equally common non-associated chains. In vitro tests confirmed that three of the cytomegalovirus-associated TCR beta chains recognize cytomegalovirus antigens. Cytomegalovirus status was reported to be diagnosed by the classifier with high specificity and sensitivity in both the original and validation cohorts. A total of 150 to 200 TCR beta chains were listed by the study as associated with cytomegalovirus. Immune exposure information for the cohort was limited to CMV serostatus. Only TCR beta chains were sequenced in this cohort, and the absence of alpha or paired-chain data limited detectable features. In a later analysis, the rate of TCR association differed among HLA loci, with DRB1 alleles having the most associated TCRs and HLA-C alleles having the fewest. Because HLA typing was missing for some donors at each locus, association tests included only the typed subset. Because counts were too low, fewer than 20 rarely observed V segments, including chromosome 9 orphons, were excluded from the earlier analysis of 587 of the donors. Some IMGT-functional V segments, including TRBV6-2 and TRBV6-3, could not be distinguished by the 87-base-pair reads and were therefore excluded. According to a later genetic analysis, donors in an Asian-associated ancestry cluster had fewer N-insertions in productive TCRs than the approximately 610-donor mean. Linkage disequilibrium might explain the correlated functional status among segregating V segments, but an unknown experimental factor could not be excluded. Strong co-occurrence of HLA alleles, especially DR and DQ, made assigning TCR associations to individual alleles difficult.

The germline V and J ends show losses of 2 bases and 7 bases respectively, and no gene match explains 6 bases of the junction. The germline V gene yields KGHSH for CDR1 and LQKENI for CDR2. Including the terminal cysteine and phenylalanine, the CDR3 comprises 16 residues. Only the CDR3 region is kept as DNA, spanning 48 bases read in frame from base 1. Of note for this clone: Its recognized antigen is unknown. The sample holds no much larger clone one base away, and base qualities are not on file.

To prepare the library, the immunoSEQ multiplex PCR assay was applied. A mixture of 60 forward primers for TCR Vbeta segments and 13 reverse primers for TCR Jbeta segments was used in the multiplex PCR. A multiplex PCR assay on genomic DNA amplified the CDR3 region of rearranged TCR beta genes. On the Illumina HiSeq System, the amplified TCR beta libraries were sequenced as 87-base-pair reads. As for the original processing: Across the 666 repertoires, a later analysis counted roughly 77 million unique TCR beta chains, 9.5 million to 13 million of which were shared by at least two donors. To remove PCR and sequencing errors, raw reads were error-corrected and collapsed into unique sequences using a nearest-neighbor algorithm that merged closely related sequences. Alignment of CDR3 sequences to IMGT reference sequences was used to assign V, D and J gene segments. For a sequence to be retained, a match of at least six nucleotides was required to both a V gene segment and a J gene segment. A rearrangement counted as productive if the CDR3 had no stop codons and remained in frame with V and J, and every other rearrangement counted as non-productive. Following IMGT convention, CDR3 was defined as the stretch from the second conserved V-encoded cysteine to the conserved J-encoded phenylalanine. The earlier analysis of approximately 590 of the donors excluded any sequence lacking an unambiguous match to a single V gene segment. An earlier analysis of just under 600 of the donors called V segments functional above 56.7% productive rearrangements and segregating when the between-donor standard deviation exceeded 5%. To diagnose cytomegalovirus status from the catalog of TCR beta chain sequences, a statistical classification framework was built. In a later analysis, TCR nucleotide sequences were compared against IMGT/GENE-DB human TR gene sequences so that V and J genes could be assigned. In a later analysis, CDR3 sequences and most-parsimonious VDJ recombination scenarios were assigned using the TCRdist pipeline. In a later analysis, each TCR beta chain was defined by its CDR3 amino acid sequence together with its V-gene family, and reads without a unique V-gene family were excluded. To address suspected cross-contamination and a sequencing artifact, a later analysis removed a few hundred highly shared, low-generation-probability nucleotide sequences. For each public chain, a later analysis derived a clonal expansion index from normalized ranks of inferred template counts within each repertoire. In a later analysis, generation probabilities were computed using a VDJ recombination model fitted to out-of-frame rearrangements, and the results were checked against IGoR. A later analysis scored TCR-TCR, TCR-HLA and TCR-CMV co-occurrence with hypergeometric tests, applying a repertoire-size bias correction to TCR pairs. False discovery rates were estimated in a later analysis by permuting HLA or CMV assignments 20 times. A later analysis grouped co-occurring TCRs with DBSCAN, adding TCRdist sequence similarity when clustering within HLA-allele-positive subsets. Repertoires with fewer than 30,000 or more than 120,000 public chains, plus five repertoires with anomalous nucleotide sharing, were excluded from co-occurrence clustering. The clones in this table, taken by TCRdb from immuneACCESS, are in-frame only. Not every clone is retained; where verified, under half of the shortfall comes from an unresolved V gene, and the cause of the rest is unknown. V, J and clone size were drawn from that table, and D and trimming were deduced from the DNA. Counted in this sample were 150,000 to 200,000 clones; 77% of them appeared once. Jointly, the top ten make up approximately 1.8% of the sample.

The cohort consisted of 600 or so healthy bone marrow donors. At the time of sampling, every cohort member was nominally healthy, though immune exposures that went unrecorded were likely present. The donor tested CMV seronegative, placing the donor among the 352 seronegative members of the cohort. A peripheral blood sample was provided by each donor, and peripheral blood mononuclear cells were used for TCR beta sequencing. Genomic DNA was extracted from the blood cell samples with the Qiagen DNeasy Blood Extraction Kit. The rearrangement combines TRBV18 with TRBJ2-1; 12 central bases correspond to TRBD2. The sequenced sample consisted of PBMCs. This TCR was recovered from a woman under 40 in good health and CMV-seronegative. The CDR3 region reads CASSPVLAGGSNEQFF. The sequence in DNA is TGTGCCAGCTCACCAGTACTAGCGGGAGGATCTAATGAGCAGTTCTTC. Reference TRBV18 and TRBJ2-1 proteins supply the regions before and after the CDR3; the full variable domain is: NAGVMQNPRHLVRRRGQEARLRCSPMKGHSHVYWYRQLPEEGLKFMVYLQKENIIDESGMPKERFSAEFPKEGPSILRIQQVVRGDSAAYFCASSPVLAGGSNEQFFGPGTRLTVL.